Presented here are 23 T cell receptor beta chains from one specimen sequenced in a study of blood T cell repertoires in COVID-19 (TCRdb year 2020). Library prep was done by the immunoSEQ multiplex PCR assay. This is the immuneACCESS table as TCRdb keeps it, with only in-frame sequences that have V and J called. A part of the clones is gone; compared with another copy, unresolved V genes explain less than half, and the rest is unexplained. Counted in this sample were 250,000 or so clones; approximately 89% of them appeared once. 3% to 4% of the sample lies in the top ten. The specimen sequenced was PBMCs or T cells enriched from blood (not recorded which). These receptors originate from a woman under 40 who had been exposed to COVID-19.

V gene TRBV30 combines with J gene TRBJ1-1; 11 bases are shared with TRBD1. CDR1 GTSNPN and CDR2 SVGIG come from the germline V gene (reference sequence). CDR3 length: 14 residues. Losses at the gene ends were 2 bases for V and 4 bases for J; bases not matched to a gene: 3. Written as DNA, the CDR3 is TGTGCCTGGAGTCCCGGGACAGGGGGCACTGAAGCTTTCTTT. This gives the protein CAWSPGTGGTEAFF.

The rearrangement uses TRBV29-1 and TRBJ2-7, with 13 bases fitting TRBD2. J lost 3 bases, V lost 4 bases, and 3 bases had no gene match. CDR1 and CDR2 from the germline V gene are SQVTM and ANQGSEA. The CDR3 covers 14 residues. CDR3 sequence reads: CSVVWTSGSYEQYF. As DNA, the CDR3 is TGCAGCGTTGTATGGACTAGCGGGAGCTACGAGCAGTACTTC.

V gene TRBV7-8 combines with J gene TRBJ2-2; tentative D call: TRBD1 (6 bases). Germline assignment: CDR1 SGHVS and CDR2 FQNEAQ. The length of the CDR3 is 17 residues. V was trimmed by 1 base and J by 2 bases, leaving 14 bases between them. The CDR3, as DNA: TGTGCCAGCAGCTTAGGGGGGCAAGCGCCAAACACCGGGGAGCTGTTTTTT. Encoded protein: CASSLGGQAPNTGELFF.

Remarks on this clone: The junction and the germline gene differ at one end; a read error may be behind it. This sequence joins TRBV6-5 and TRBJ1-5; D gene ambiguous. Germline values: CDR1 MNHEY, CDR2 SVGAGI. The CDR3 runs 13 residues. In DNA form, the CDR3 reads TGTGCCAGTGGGGAGACGGGGAATCCGCCCCAGCATTTT. Its translation: CASGETGNPPQHF.

The J gene is TRBJ2-1, the V gene TRBV5-1; 7 bases match TRBD1. The CDR3 runs to 15 residues. CDR1 and CDR2 from the germline V gene are SGHRS and YFSETQ. Germline trimming cut 0 bases from V and 3 bases from J; bases unmatched to any gene: 3. The DNA for the CDR3 is TGCGCCAGCAGCTTGGGGGACAGTAACTACAATGAGCAGTTCTTC. Translation: CASSLGDSNYNEQFF. The whole variable domain, remainder taken from reference TRBV5-1 and TRBJ2-1, is KAGVTQTPRYLIKTRGQQVTLSCSPISGHRSVSWYQQTPGQGLQFLFEYFSETQRNKGNFPGRFSGRQFSNSRSEMNVSTLELGDSALYLCASSLGDSNYNEQFFGPGTRLTVL.

This chain connects TRBV3-1 (or the pseudogene TRBV3-2) to TRBJ2-7; TRBD2 matches 10 bases. CDR1 and CDR2 from the germline V gene are LGHDT and YNNKEL (reference sequence). J lost 0 bases, V lost 6 bases, and 2 bases had no gene match. This CDR3 contains 14 residues. CDR3 in DNA: TGTGCCAGCAGTCGGACTAGCGGCTCCTACGAGCAGTACTTC. This codes for CASSRTSGSYEQYF.

The V gene is TRBV5-4, the J gene TRBJ2-5; TRBD2 agrees at 7 bases. The CDR3 loop spans 16 amino acids. J lost 2 bases, V lost 0 bases, and 7 bases had no gene match. Germline CDR1 and CDR2: SGHNT and YYREEE (reference sequence). The CDR3 sequence: CASSLVTGGGQETQYF. CDR3 coding DNA: TGTGCCAGCAGCTTGGTCACGGGAGGAGGTCAAGAGACCCAGTACTTC.

The chain links TRBV7-9 to TRBJ1-1; possible D gene TRBD1, 5 bases. This CDR3 has 11 amino acids. The germline V and J ends were trimmed by 6 bases and 6 bases, with 8 bases remaining between them. Germline CDR1 and CDR2: SEHNR and FQNEAQ (reference sequence). CDR3 bases: TGTGCCAGCAGTAGGGGTTCTGAAGCTTTCTTT. Its translation is CASSRGSEAFF.

V usage is TRBV28 and J usage is TRBJ2-7; maybe TRBD1 (6 bases). CDR1 and CDR2 (germline): MDHEN, SYDVKM. Trimming cost V 5 bases and J 6 bases, with 26 bases left between them. CDR3 length: 17 residues. Here the CDR3 DNA reads TGTGCCAGCAGTGCCACCCCCCCGGGACAATTTTCTGCCGAGCAGTACTTC. Amino acids: CASSATPPGQFSAEQYF.

This clone came up once. This chain uses TRBV6-2 or TRBV6-3 with TRBJ2-7; D remains unclear. The CDR3 sequence is 13 residues long. Trimming removed 6 bases at V and 4 bases at J, with 13 bases between. Germline V gene data show CDR1 as MNHEY and CDR2 as SVGEGT. The CDR3 protein is CASSPGATYEQYF. In DNA form, the CDR3 reads TGTGCCAGCAGCCCCGGAGCGACTTACGAGCAGTACTTC.

The chain recombines TRBV19 with TRBJ2-1, with 13 bases matching TRBD2. J gave up 6 bases and V 8 bases, and 4 bases lay outside the gene matches. Germline V gene lookup returns CDR1 LNHDA and CDR2 SQIVND (reference sequence). CDR3 length: 14 amino acids. The CDR3 sequence: CASSGTSGTNEQFF. CDR3 DNA sequence: TGTGCCAGTTCTGGGACTAGCGGGACCAATGAGCAGTTCTTC.

This chain uses TRBV12-3 or TRBV12-4 with TRBJ2-3; D unresolved. V lost 2 bases and J lost 8, with 8 bases in between. The CDR3 totals 12 residues. CDR3 amino acids: CASSLYMATQYF. CDR3 bases: TGTGCCAGCAGTTTATATATGGCTACGCAGTATTTT.

The chain employs TRBV19 and TRBJ1-5; perhaps TRBD1 as D (5 bases). The V end was cut by 2 bases, the J end by 5 bases, with 13 bases between. This CDR3 is built from 15 residues. Per germline, CDR1 LNHDA and CDR2 SQIVND (reference sequence). In DNA, the CDR3 is TGTGCCAGTAGTATACGAGGACGGGGGTATCAGCCCCAGCATTTT. This codes for CASSIRGRGYQPQHF.

The chain combines TRBV28 with TRBJ1-3; no clear D. Germline CDR1 reads MDHEN; CDR2 reads SYDVKM. Between the trimmed V and J ends, which lost 10 bases and 9 bases, there was a span of 16 bases. There are 12 residues in the CDR3. As DNA, the CDR3 is TGTGCCACCCCATCAGCCCGCGGCACCATATATTTT. Protein: CATPSARGTIYF.

The rearrangement links TRBV5-1 to TRBJ2-7, with D tentatively TRBD2 (5 bases). CDR1 is SGHRS and CDR2 is YFSETQ in the germline V gene. CDR3 length: 13 residues. V lost 4 bases and J 4 bases, leaving 12 bases between the germline ends. The CDR3 spells CASSRDVGYEQYF. The CDR3, as DNA: TGCGCCAGCAGCCGGGATGTGGGGTACGAGCAGTACTTC.

The CDR3 sequence: CASSLEERGYEQYF. CDR3 in DNA: TGCGCCAGCAGCTTGGAGGAGCGGGGCTACGAGCAGTACTTC. The V call is TRBV5-1, the J call TRBJ2-7; 7 bases are shared with TRBD2. J was trimmed by 3 bases and V by 0 bases; bases with no gene match: 3. This CDR3 is 14 amino acids long. Germline V gene data show CDR1 as SGHRS and CDR2 as YFSETQ.

This CDR3 reads CASISRDYGYTF. CDR3 in DNA: TGTGCCAGCATATCCAGGGACTATGGCTACACCTTC. This chain connects TRBV9 to TRBJ1-2; possibly TRBD1 for D (5 bases). The CDR3 extends over 12 amino acids. Germline CDR1 SGDLS, CDR2 YYNGEE. Between the trimmed V and J ends, which lost 6 bases and 3 bases, there was a span of 9 bases.

V gene TRBV29-1 combines with J gene TRBJ1-2; possible D gene TRBD1, 6 bases. Germline V gives CDR1 SQVTM, CDR2 ANQGSEA. The length of the CDR3 is 13 residues. V lost 5 bases to trimming and J lost 4 bases, with 14 bases between them. The DNA for the CDR3 is TGCAGCGTTTCTCTGGGGGCGAGCTATGGCTACACCTTC. Translation gives CSVSLGASYGYTF.

The chain uses TRBV28 and TRBJ2-5, with unresolved D. The CDR3 loop spans 10 amino acids. Germline CDR1 is MDHEN and CDR2 is SYDVKM. With 4 bases removed from V and 5 bases from J, the gap between germline ends came to 2 bases. The CDR3 here is CASSSETQYF. The CDR3 DNA is TGTGCCAGCAGTTCGGAGACCCAGTACTTC.

Only a few counts were recorded for this clone. This sequence joins TRBV9 and TRBJ1-5; D gene uncertain. CDR1 is SGDLS and CDR2 is YYNGEE in the germline V gene. The CDR3 has 15 residues. V lost 0 bases to trimming and J lost 7 bases, with 14 bases between them. CDR3 bases: TGTGCCAGCAGCGTAGCTGGGCAGGAGGGCCAGCCCCAGCATTTT. Its translation: CASSVAGQEGQPQHF.

A single count supports this clone. The chain combines TRBV30 with TRBJ1-2; possible D gene TRBD1, 6 bases. Trimming took off 2 bases at V and 0 bases at J, with 10 bases between the two ends. Germline V gene data show CDR1 as GTSNPN and CDR2 as SVGIG (reference sequence). This CDR3 has 14 amino acids. Written as DNA, the CDR3 is TGTGCCTGGAGTCCACAGGGAACTAACTATGGCTACACCTTC. Its protein is CAWSPQGTNYGYTF. The full variable domain, its missing parts supplied by reference TRBV30 and TRBJ1-2, is SQTIHQWPATLVQPVGSPLSLECTVEGTSNPNLYWYRQAAGRGLQLLFYSVGIGQISSEVPQNLSASRPQDRQFILSSKKLLLSDSGFYLCAWSPQGTNYGYTFGSGTRLTVV.

This chain joins TRBV5-1 and TRBJ2-7; D call uncertain. The germline V and J ends were trimmed by 2 bases and 4 bases, with 16 bases remaining between them. The CDR3 covers 15 residues. Germline V CDR1 and CDR2: SGHRS, YFSETQ. CDR3 sequence (DNA): TGCGCCAGCAGCTTAGACTCAAGCCGGCTGTACGAGCAGTACTTC. This gives the protein CASSLDSSRLYEQYF.

The chain links TRBV7-3 to TRBJ2-7, with D possibly being TRBD1 (5 bases). The CDR3 length is 13 residues. Germline V gene lookup returns CDR1 SGHTA and CDR2 FQGTGA. The V and J ends lost 1 base and 3 bases respectively, with 7 bases between them. Written as DNA, the CDR3 is TGTGCCAGCAGCTTAAGTCAGGGCTACGAGCAGTACTTC. Translation: CASSLSQGYEQYF. The variable domain in full, with the rest retrieved from reference TRBV7-3 and TRBJ2-7, is GAGVSQTPSNKVTEKGKYVELRCDPISGHTALYWYRQSLGQGPEFLIYFQGTGAADDSGLPNDRFFAVRPEGSVSTLKIQRTERGDSAVYLCASSLSQGYEQYFGPGTRLTVT.